This entry concerns a single TCR beta chain. Its antigen is still unknown. Assay: immunoSEQ multiplex PCR; the TCRdb copy retains only in-frame clones and omits some. This table holds about 88,000 clones, 85% to 90% found once. The data derive from a study of graft-versus-host responses after intestinal transplantation. Study-wide background: Anti-thymocyte globulin induction, then tacrolimus and steroids for two to four years, went to all recipients.

Study findings and constraints: Within the allografts of patients who had graft-donor T cell macrochimerism, graft-versus-host to host-versus-graft clonal ratios were high.

Germline V gives CDR1 SGHKS, CDR2 YYEKEE (reference sequence). CDR3 length: 14 amino acids. V lost 4 bases to trimming and J lost 4 bases; unmatched junction nucleotides: 5. Source: unstimulated CD4+ T cells sorted from spleen or lymph node cells, taken before intestinal transplant. The receptor was isolated from a human donor who received an intestinal transplant. The chain employs TRBV5-5 and TRBJ2-5, with TRBD2 matching 9 bases. The chain's CDR3 is CASSPSGGPETQYF. In DNA form, the CDR3 reads TGTGCCAGCAGCCCAAGCGGGGGGCCAGAGACCCAGTACTTC.